This T cell receptor (beta chain) was recovered during a study of neoadjuvant anti-PD-1 for oral cavity cancer. The method was immunoSEQ multiplex PCR; TCRdb's version includes in-frame clones alone and lacks a portion of them. The table includes around 15,000 clones, approximately 70% detected once. Trimming stripped 3 bases from V and 4 bases from J, with 12 bases between. Germline CDR1 reads SGHNT; CDR2 reads YYREEE (reference sequence). The CDR3 covers 14 residues. The source is a person aged 40 to 85 with oral cavity squamous cell carcinoma. The sequencing here drew on PBMCs, taken before nivolumab (anti-PD-1) treatment. The chain is built from TRBV5-4 and TRBJ2-3; the D is unclear. This CDR3 reads CASSSILISDTQYF. The DNA for the CDR3 is TGTGCCAGCAGCTCCATTTTAATCTCAGATACGCAGTATTTT.